This T cell receptor (beta chain) was found in a study of cytomegalovirus exposure and HLA in healthy donors. The CDR3 runs to 14 residues. Trimming at V came to 5 bases and at J to 4 bases, leaving 7 bases not matched to a gene. Germline V lookup: CDR1 MNHEY, CDR2 SMNVEV (reference sequence). Donors had nominal health at sampling but likely had unrecorded immune exposures. The study ran its PCR with 60 Vbeta and 13 Jbeta primers. Assay used: immunoSEQ multiplex PCR; TCRdb lists only in-frame clones, some missing. Recorded for this sample: nearly 200,000 clones. V usage is TRBV27 and J usage is TRBJ2-7, with 8 bases lining up with TRBD1. Sequencing was done on a sample of PBMCs. The receptor's source is a boy younger than 18 in good health and CMV-seronegative. The CDR3 is CASSPRDRLYEQYF. The CDR3 nucleotides read TGTGCCAGCAGTCCCCGGGACAGGCTTTACGAGCAGTACTTC.